This passage covers 21 T cell receptor beta chains from one sample sequenced in a study of blood T cell repertoires in COVID-19. TCRdb keeps only in-frame clones here, not all; method: immunoSEQ multiplex PCR. Altogether about 81,000 clones are present, 91% being singletons, with the ten largest covering over 1.5%. The specimen sequenced was peripheral blood. Receptors were obtained from a woman aged 45-65 years in a cohort sampled during active COVID-19.

The V and J genes are TRBV19 and TRBJ2-1; tentative D call: TRBD1 (6 bases). V was clipped by 3 bases and J by 4 bases, with 10 bases between them. Germline CDR1 is LNHDA and CDR2 is SQIVND (reference sequence). This CDR3 has 14 amino acids. The CDR3 region is CASSMRGYYNEQFF. CDR3 nucleotides: TGTGCCAGTAGTATGAGGGGGTATTACAATGAGCAGTTCTTC.

This clone has just a few counts. This chain joins TRBV29-1 and TRBJ2-5; tentative D call: TRBD2 (7 bases). The CDR3 spans 15 residues. V lost 0 bases, J lost 5 bases, and 16 bases lay in between. In germline, CDR1 is SQVTM, CDR2 ANQGSEA. The CDR3 nucleotides are TGCAGCGTTGAAGATCAGGGGAGGGGTTCTGAGACCCAGTACTTC. Amino acids: CSVEDQGRGSETQYF.

The V and J genes are TRBV6-4 and TRBJ2-1, with 12 bases lining up with TRBD2. Trimming took 6 bases from V and 10 from J; bases not matched to a gene: 4. CDR1 MRHNA and CDR2 SNTAGT come from the germline V gene. The CDR3 extends over 13 amino acids. CDR3 sequence: CASSRLAGAEQFF. For the CDR3, the DNA is TGTGCCAGCAGCAGACTAGCGGGAGCGGAGCAGTTCTTC.

The chain is built from TRBV6-5 and TRBJ2-7; a possible D gene is TRBD1 (6 bases). CDR3 length: 13 amino acids. Germline V CDR1 and CDR2: MNHEY, SVGAGI. V lost 8 bases and J lost 5, with 16 bases in between. DNA of the CDR3: TGTGCCAGCGCACCTAACCAGGGGAACGAGCAGTACTTC. This sequence encodes CASAPNQGNEQYF.

V usage is TRBV18 and J usage is TRBJ1-1; D is unresolved. The germline V and J ends were trimmed by 6 bases and 8 bases, with 13 bases remaining between them. CDR3 length equals 12 residues. The germline V gene has CDR1 KGHSH and CDR2 LQKENI. The CDR3 region is CASSPQQSEAFF. CDR3 sequence (DNA): TGTGCCAGCTCGCCTCAACAGAGCGAAGCTTTCTTT.

The chain is built from TRBV4-2 and TRBJ1-4; D unclear. Per the germline V gene, CDR1 is LGHNA and CDR2 is YNFKEQ. CDR3 length: 15 residues. The V and J ends lost 0 bases and 0 bases respectively, with 5 bases between them. Here the CDR3 DNA reads TGTGCCAGCAGCCAAGAAACAGCAACTAATGAAAAACTGTTTTTT. Its protein is CASSQETATNEKLFF.

The DNA of the CDR3 is TGTGCCAGCAGTGAATCCGTTTGGGACTCGAACACTGAAGCTTTCTTT. This encodes CASSESVWDSNTEAFF. V usage is TRBV6-1 and J usage is TRBJ1-1; possibly TRBD1 for D (5 bases). Trimming took 2 bases from V and 1 from J, leaving 14 bases between them. There are 16 residues in the CDR3. The germline gives CDR1 MNHNS, CDR2 SASEGT.

CDR3 sequence (DNA): TGTGCCAGCAGTTCCAGACTAGCGGGGTTGGGAACAGATACGCAGTATTTT. It codes for CASSSRLAGLGTDTQYF. The V gene is TRBV6-2 or TRBV6-3, the J gene TRBJ2-3; TRBD2 matches at 11 bases. There are 17 residues in the CDR3. Losses at the gene ends were 4 bases for V and 3 bases for J; bases not matched to a gene: 9. Germline V gene lookup returns CDR1 MNHEY and CDR2 SVGEGT.

This chain uses TRBV28 with TRBJ2-1; TRBD1 might be the D (5 bases). V lost 1 base and J 1 base, leaving 8 bases between the germline ends. Germline lookup yields CDR1 MDHEN and CDR2 SYDVKM. There are 15 residues in the CDR3. Written as DNA, the CDR3 is TGTGCCAGCAGTTTATACAGGACGTCCTACAATGAGCAGTTCTTC. This gives the protein CASSLYRTSYNEQFF.

This clone has only a few counts. This chain connects TRBV5-6 to TRBJ2-1; D is unclear. The CDR3 spans 16 residues. Trimming took 6 bases from V and 3 from J, leaving 19 bases between them. Germline CDR1 is SGHDT and CDR2 is YYEEEE. DNA of the CDR3: TGTGCCAGCAATCATGCGAGCTCCCGATACTACAATGAGCAGTTCTTC. Translating it yields CASNHASSRYYNEQFF.

The rearrangement joins TRBV6-6 to TRBJ1-6, with 10 bases matching TRBD1. Germline CDR1 reads MNHNY; CDR2 reads SVGAGI (reference sequence). The CDR3 is made up of 17 amino acids. The ends lost 5 bases at V and 9 bases at J; junction bases unmatched: 13. As DNA, the CDR3 is TGTGCCAGCAGTCGACGTATCCGGGACAGGGGAGGTTCACCCCTCCACTTT. Protein: CASSRRIRDRGGSPLHF.

The count of this clone is one. J is TRBJ2-2 and V is TRBV12-5; the D is unclear. CDR3 size: 15 residues. CDR1 LGHNT and CDR2 FRNRAP come from the germline V gene. V was shortened by 0 bases and J by 4 bases, with 9 bases between the two germline ends. As DNA, the CDR3 is TGTGCTAGTGGTTTGGTACGGTTCACCACCGGGGAGCTGTTTTTT. This gives the protein CASGLVRFTTGELFF.

The chain combines TRBV10-3 with TRBJ2-5, with D possibly matching TRBD2 (6 bases). V was pared by 10 bases and J by 4 bases, with 16 bases between. Germline CDR1 and CDR2: ENHRY and SYGVKD. The CDR3 has 13 residues. In nucleotides, the CDR3 is TGTGCCACCGAAGCGGGCGGGGCAGAGACCCAGTACTTC. Protein product: CATEAGGAETQYF.

The genes are TRBV19 and TRBJ1-2; 8 bases are a match to TRBD1. V was clipped by 3 bases and J by 8 bases; unmatched bases: 5. In germline, CDR1 is LNHDA, CDR2 SQIVND (reference sequence). The CDR3 covers 13 residues. The CDR3 region is CASSIKRDRGYTF. The DNA for the CDR3 is TGTGCCAGTAGTATTAAGCGGGACAGGGGCTACACCTTC.

The chain combines TRBV7-2 with TRBJ2-7; 11 nucleotides line up with TRBD1. CDR1 is SGHTA and CDR2 is FQGNSA in the germline V gene. Germline trimming cut 3 bases from V and 6 bases from J; bases unmatched to any gene: 4. The CDR3 sequence is 14 residues long. The CDR3 loop is CASSFGQGAGEQYF. CDR3 bases: TGTGCCAGCAGCTTCGGACAGGGGGCTGGCGAGCAGTACTTC.

The CDR3 is CASSQEVWTGKNEQFF. DNA for the CDR3: TGTGCCAGCAGCCAAGAAGTGTGGACAGGGAAAAATGAGCAGTTCTTC. This sequence joins TRBV3-1 (or the pseudogene TRBV3-2) and TRBJ2-1; 8 bases agree with TRBD1. The ends lost 0 bases at V and 7 bases at J; junction bases unmatched: 8. Germline V gene lookup returns CDR1 LGHDT and CDR2 YNNKEL (reference sequence). This CDR3 is built from 16 residues.

The chain has TRBV27 and TRBJ2-7, with 8 bases aligning to TRBD2. This CDR3 comprises 16 residues. Germline V gene data show CDR1 as MNHEY and CDR2 as SMNVEV (reference sequence). V lost 5 bases, J lost 0 bases, and 9 bases stayed unmatched. For the CDR3, the DNA is TGTGCCAGCAGTAAGCTAGCGGGCGACGCCTCCTACGAGCAGTACTTC. Translated: CASSKLAGDASYEQYF.

This clone was observed a handful of times. The CDR3 region has the DNA TGCGCCAGCAGCCTCCCCGGGACTAGCGGCGGGGAGCTGTTTTTT. Translation: CASSLPGTSGGELFF. The rearrangement joins TRBV5-1 to TRBJ2-2, with 11 positions matching TRBD2. This CDR3 contains 15 residues. Unmatched junction bases numbered 6, after V lost 4 bases and J lost 7 bases. Per germline, CDR1 SGHRS and CDR2 YFSETQ.

This rearrangement joins TRBV5-1 to TRBJ2-7; a weak D match, TRBD1 (7 bases). This CDR3 is built from 14 residues. The V end was cut by 4 bases, the J end by 5 bases, with 16 bases between. Germline CDR1 and CDR2: SGHRS and YFSETQ. The CDR3 here is CASSHGGTANEQYF. CDR3 DNA sequence: TGCGCCAGCAGCCATGGCGGGACAGCAAACGAGCAGTACTTC. Filled out from reference TRBV5-1 and TRBJ2-7, the complete variable domain reads KAGVTQTPRYLIKTRGQQVTLSCSPISGHRSVSWYQQTPGQGLQFLFEYFSETQRNKGNFPGRFSGRQFSNSRSEMNVSTLELGDSALYLCASSHGGTANEQYFGPGTRLTVT.

The chain is built from TRBV4-2 and TRBJ2-6; 7 nucleotides agree with TRBD1. Unmatched junction bases numbered 10, after V lost 5 bases and J lost 0 bases. The CDR3 runs 18 residues. Germline assignment: CDR1 LGHNA and CDR2 YNFKEQ. DNA for the CDR3: TGTGCCAGCAGCTTCCGACAGGGTCTAAGCTCTGGGGCCAACGTCCTGACTTTC. This encodes CASSFRQGLSSGANVLTF.

The J gene is TRBJ2-5, the V gene TRBV5-1; D unresolved. This CDR3 comprises 14 residues. V was trimmed by 1 base and J by 2 bases, leaving 9 bases between them. Germline V lookup: CDR1 SGHRS, CDR2 YFSETQ. Here the CDR3 reads CASSLYKPQETQYF. In DNA, the CDR3 is TGCGCCAGCAGCTTGTACAAACCACAAGAGACCCAGTACTTC. Filled out from reference TRBV5-1 and TRBJ2-5, the complete variable domain reads KAGVTQTPRYLIKTRGQQVTLSCSPISGHRSVSWYQQTPGQGLQFLFEYFSETQRNKGNFPGRFSGRQFSNSRSEMNVSTLELGDSALYLCASSLYKPQETQYFGPGTRLLVL.